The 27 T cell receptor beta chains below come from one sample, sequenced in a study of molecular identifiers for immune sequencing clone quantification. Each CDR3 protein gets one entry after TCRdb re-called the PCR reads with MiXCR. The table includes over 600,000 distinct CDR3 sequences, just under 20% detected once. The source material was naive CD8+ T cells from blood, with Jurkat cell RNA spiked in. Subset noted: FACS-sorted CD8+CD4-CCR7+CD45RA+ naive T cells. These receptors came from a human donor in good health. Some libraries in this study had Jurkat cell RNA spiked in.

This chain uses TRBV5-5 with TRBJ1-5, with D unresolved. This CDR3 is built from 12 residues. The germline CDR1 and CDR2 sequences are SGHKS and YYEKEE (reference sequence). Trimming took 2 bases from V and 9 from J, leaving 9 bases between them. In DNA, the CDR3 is TGTGCCAGCAGCTTTTTCTCCGGGCCCCAGCATTTT. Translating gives CASSFFSGPQHF.

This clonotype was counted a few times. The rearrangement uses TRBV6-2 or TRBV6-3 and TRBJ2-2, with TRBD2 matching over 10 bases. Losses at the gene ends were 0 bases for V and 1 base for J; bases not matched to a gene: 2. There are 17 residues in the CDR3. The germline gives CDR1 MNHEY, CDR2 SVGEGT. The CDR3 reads CASSYSLAGLNTGELFF. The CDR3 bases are TGTGCCAGCAGTTACTCACTAGCGGGGTTGAACACCGGGGAGCTGTTTTTT.

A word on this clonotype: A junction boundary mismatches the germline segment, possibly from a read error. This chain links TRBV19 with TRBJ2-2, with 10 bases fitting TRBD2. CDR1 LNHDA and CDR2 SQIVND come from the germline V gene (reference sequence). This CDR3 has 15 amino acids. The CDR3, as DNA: TGTGCCAGTCTAGCGGGAGCTTCGAACACCGGGGAGCCGTTTTTT. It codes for CASLAGASNTGEPFF.

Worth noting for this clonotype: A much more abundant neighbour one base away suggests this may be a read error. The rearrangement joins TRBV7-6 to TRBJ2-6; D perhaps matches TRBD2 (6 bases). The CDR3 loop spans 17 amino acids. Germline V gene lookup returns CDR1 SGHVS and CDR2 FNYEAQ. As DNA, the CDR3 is TGTGCCAGCAGCTTAGTCGGGGAGGAGGGTGGGGCCAACGTCCTGGCTTTC. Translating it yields CASSLVGEEGGANVLAF.

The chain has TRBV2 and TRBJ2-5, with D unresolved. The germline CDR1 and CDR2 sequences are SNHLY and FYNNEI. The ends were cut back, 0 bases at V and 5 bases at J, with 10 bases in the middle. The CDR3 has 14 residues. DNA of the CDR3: TGTGCCAGCAGTGAAGCAAGGGTTTTGGAGACCCAGTACTTC. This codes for CASSEARVLETQYF.

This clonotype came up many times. The CDR3 here is CASSSGDPEQFF. In DNA form, the CDR3 reads TGTGCCAGCAGCTCAGGGGACCCCGAGCAGTTCTTC. The V and J genes are TRBV11-2 and TRBJ2-1; the D gene is possibly TRBD1 (6 bases). Trimming stripped 4 bases from V and 10 bases from J, with 11 bases between. CDR3 length: 12 residues. Germline-derived CDR1 and CDR2 are SGHAT and FQNNGV.

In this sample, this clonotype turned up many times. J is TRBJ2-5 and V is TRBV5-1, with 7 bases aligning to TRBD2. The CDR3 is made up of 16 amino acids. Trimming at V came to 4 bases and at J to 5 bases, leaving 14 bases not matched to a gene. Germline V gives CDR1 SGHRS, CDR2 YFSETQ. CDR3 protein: CASSPLMGGDLETQYF. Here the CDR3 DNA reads TGCGCCAGCAGCCCTCTGATGGGGGGGGATTTGGAGACCCAGTACTTC.

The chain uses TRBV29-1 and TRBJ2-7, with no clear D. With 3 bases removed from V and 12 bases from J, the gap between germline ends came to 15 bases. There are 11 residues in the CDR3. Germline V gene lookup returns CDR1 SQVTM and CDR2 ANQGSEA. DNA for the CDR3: TGCAGCGTTGAGTGGGCAAGAGTGCGGTACTTC. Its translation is CSVEWARVRYF.

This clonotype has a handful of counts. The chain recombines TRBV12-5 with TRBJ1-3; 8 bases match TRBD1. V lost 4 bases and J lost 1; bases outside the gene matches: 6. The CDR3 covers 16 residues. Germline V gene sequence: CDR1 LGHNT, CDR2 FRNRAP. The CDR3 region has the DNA TGTGCTAGTGGTTGGACCACAGGGGGATCTGGAAACACCATATATTTT. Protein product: CASGWTTGGSGNTIYF.

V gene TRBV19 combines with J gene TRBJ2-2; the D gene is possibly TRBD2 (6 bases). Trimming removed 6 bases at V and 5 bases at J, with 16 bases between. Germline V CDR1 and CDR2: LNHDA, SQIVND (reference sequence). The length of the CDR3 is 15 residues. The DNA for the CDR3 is TGTGCCAGTAGCACCCGGGACTCTAGTACCGGGGAGCTGTTTTTT. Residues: CASSTRDSSTGELFF.

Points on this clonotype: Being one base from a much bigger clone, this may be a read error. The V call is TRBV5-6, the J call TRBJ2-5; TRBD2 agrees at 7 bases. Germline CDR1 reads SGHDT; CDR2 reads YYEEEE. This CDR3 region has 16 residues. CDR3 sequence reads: CASSLLREGLGETQHF. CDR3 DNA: TGTGCCAGCAGCTTGTTGAGGGAGGGCCTCGGAGAGACCCAGCACTTC.

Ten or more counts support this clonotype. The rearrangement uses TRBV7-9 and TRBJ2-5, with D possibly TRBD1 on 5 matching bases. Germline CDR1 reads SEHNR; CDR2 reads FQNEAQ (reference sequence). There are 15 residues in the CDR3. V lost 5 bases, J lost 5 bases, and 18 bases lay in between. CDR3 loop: CASSPSASRVETQYF. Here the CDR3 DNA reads TGTGCCAGCAGCCCTAGTGCCAGCAGGGTCGAGACCCAGTACTTC.

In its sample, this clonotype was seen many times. CDR3 sequence (DNA): TGTGCCTGGAGCCTAGCCGGGGGCGAGCAGTACTTC. Protein: CAWSLAGGEQYF. The V and J genes are TRBV30 and TRBJ2-7, with D perhaps matching TRBD2 (6 bases). The CDR3 extends over 12 amino acids. The germline V and J ends were trimmed by 3 bases and 6 bases, with 12 bases remaining between them. CDR1 and CDR2 from the germline V gene are GTSNPN and SVGIG (reference sequence). Full variable domain (remainder filled in from reference TRBV30 and TRBJ2-7): SQTIHQWPATLVQPVGSPLSLECTVEGTSNPNLYWYRQAAGRGLQLLFYSVGIGQISSEVPQNLSASRPQDRQFILSSKKLLLSDSGFYLCAWSLAGGEQYFGPGTRLTVT.

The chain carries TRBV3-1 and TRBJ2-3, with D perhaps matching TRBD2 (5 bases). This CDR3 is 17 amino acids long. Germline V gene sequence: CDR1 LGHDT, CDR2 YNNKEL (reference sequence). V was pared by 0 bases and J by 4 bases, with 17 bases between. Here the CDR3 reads CASSQDALDLLPDTQYF. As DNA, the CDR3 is TGTGCCAGCAGCCAAGACGCATTGGACTTACTGCCAGATACGCAGTATTTT.

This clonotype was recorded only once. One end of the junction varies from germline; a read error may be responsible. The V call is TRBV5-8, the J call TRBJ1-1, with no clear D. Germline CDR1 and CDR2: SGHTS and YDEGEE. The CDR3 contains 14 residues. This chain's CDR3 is CASSLRAGDTEALF. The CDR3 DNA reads TGTGCCAGCAGCTTGCGGGCGGGTGACACTGAAGCTCTCTTT.

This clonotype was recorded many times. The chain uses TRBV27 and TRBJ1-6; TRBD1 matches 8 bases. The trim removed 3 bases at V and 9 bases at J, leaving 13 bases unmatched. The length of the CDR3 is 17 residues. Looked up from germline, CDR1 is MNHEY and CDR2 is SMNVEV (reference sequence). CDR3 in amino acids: CASSFYFSDREISPLHF. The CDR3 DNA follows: TGTGCCAGCAGTTTTTACTTCTCGGACAGGGAAATTTCACCCCTCCACTTT.

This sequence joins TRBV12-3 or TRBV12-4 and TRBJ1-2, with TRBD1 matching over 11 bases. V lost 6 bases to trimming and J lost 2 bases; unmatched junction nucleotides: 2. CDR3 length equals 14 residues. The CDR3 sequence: CASSRDRGNYGYTF. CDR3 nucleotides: TGTGCCAGCAGCAGGGACAGGGGGAACTATGGCTACACCTTC.

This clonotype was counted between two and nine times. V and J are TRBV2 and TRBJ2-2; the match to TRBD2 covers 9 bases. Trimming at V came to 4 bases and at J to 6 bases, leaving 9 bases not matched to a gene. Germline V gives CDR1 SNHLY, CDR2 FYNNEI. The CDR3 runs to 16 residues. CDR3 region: CASSAGAGGFAGELFF. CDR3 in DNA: TGTGCCAGCAGTGCAGGAGCGGGGGGTTTCGCCGGGGAGCTGTTTTTT.

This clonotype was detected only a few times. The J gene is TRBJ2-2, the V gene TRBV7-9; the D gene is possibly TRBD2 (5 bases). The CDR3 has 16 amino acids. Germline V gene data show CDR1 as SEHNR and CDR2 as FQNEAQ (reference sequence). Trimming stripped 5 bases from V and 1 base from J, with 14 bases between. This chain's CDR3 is CASSPPASGNTGELFF. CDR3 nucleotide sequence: TGTGCCAGCAGCCCGCCGGCCAGCGGGAACACCGGGGAGCTGTTTTTT.

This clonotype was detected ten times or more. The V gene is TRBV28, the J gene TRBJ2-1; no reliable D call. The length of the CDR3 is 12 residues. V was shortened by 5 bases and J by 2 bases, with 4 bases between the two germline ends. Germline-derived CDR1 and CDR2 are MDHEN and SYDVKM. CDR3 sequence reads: CASSEAYNEQFF. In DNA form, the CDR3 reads TGTGCCAGCAGTGAGGCCTACAATGAGCAGTTCTTC.

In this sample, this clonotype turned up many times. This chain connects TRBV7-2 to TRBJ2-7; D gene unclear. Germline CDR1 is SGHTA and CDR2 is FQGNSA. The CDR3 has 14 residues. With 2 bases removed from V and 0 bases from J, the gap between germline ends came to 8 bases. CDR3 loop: CASSLFQASYEQYF. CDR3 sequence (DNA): TGTGCCAGCAGCTTATTTCAGGCCTCCTACGAGCAGTACTTC.

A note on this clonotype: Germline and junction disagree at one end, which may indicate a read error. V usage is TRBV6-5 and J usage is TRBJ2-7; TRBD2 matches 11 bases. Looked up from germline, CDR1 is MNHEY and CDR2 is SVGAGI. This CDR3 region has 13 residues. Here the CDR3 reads CASSLAGGYVQYF. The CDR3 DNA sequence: TGTGCCAGCAGCCTAGCGGGGGGTTACGTGCAGTACTTC.

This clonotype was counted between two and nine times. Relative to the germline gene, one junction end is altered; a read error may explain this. CDR3 coding DNA: TGTGCCAGCAGTGGACAGGGAGAGAGGGCGCCCCGAGAGAGCCAGTACTTC. The encoded protein is CASSGQGERAPRESQYF. The chain combines TRBV6-1 with TRBJ2-5; 7 positions match TRBD1. CDR1 and CDR2 from the germline V gene are MNHNS and SASEGT. CDR3 size: 17 residues.

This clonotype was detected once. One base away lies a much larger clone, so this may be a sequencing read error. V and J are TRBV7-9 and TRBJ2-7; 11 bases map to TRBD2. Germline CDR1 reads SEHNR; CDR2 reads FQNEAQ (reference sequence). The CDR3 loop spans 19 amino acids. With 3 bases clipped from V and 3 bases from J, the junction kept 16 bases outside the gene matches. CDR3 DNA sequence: TGTGCCAGCAGCTTCCCCCTCGGGACTACTAGCGGGGGTAACTACGAGCAGTACTTC. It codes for CASSFPLGTTSGGNYEQYF.

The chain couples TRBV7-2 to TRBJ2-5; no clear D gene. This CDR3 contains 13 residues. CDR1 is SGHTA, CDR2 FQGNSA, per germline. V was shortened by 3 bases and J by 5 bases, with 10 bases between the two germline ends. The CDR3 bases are TGTGCCAGCAGCTTTCAGCTTTGGGAGACCCAGTACTTC. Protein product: CASSFQLWETQYF.

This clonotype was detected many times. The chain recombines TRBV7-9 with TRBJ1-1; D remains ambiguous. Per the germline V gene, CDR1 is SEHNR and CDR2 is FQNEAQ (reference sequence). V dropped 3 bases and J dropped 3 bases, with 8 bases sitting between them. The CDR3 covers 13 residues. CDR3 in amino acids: CASSLREDTEAFF. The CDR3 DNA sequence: TGTGCCAGCAGCTTGAGGGAGGACACTGAAGCTTTCTTT.

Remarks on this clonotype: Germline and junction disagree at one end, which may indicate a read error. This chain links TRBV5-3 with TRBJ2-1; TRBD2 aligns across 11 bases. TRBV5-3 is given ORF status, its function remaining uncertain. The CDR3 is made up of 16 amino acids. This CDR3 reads CASSLFLAGGVNEQFF. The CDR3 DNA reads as TGTGCCAGCAGCTTGTTCCTAGCGGGAGGCGTTAATGAGCAGTTCTTC.